This T cell receptor beta chain originates from a study of CD8 T cells in ankylosing spondylitis. The V end lost 0 bases, the J end lost 8 bases, and 8 bases lay between the germline ends. The CDR3 spans 13 residues. Germline V gene lookup returns CDR1 SGHRS and CDR2 YFSETQ. TCRdb re-analysed the 5' RACE reads in MiXCR, keeping a single row per CDR3 protein. The data show around 100,000 distinct CDR3 sequences, nearly 25% seen once. V usage is TRBV5-1 and J usage is TRBJ2-2; D not resolved. This sequence was found in a male donor with ankylosing spondylitis. The sequencing sample was made of synovial fluid, either unsorted or a sorted T cell fraction (not recorded which). Written as DNA, the CDR3 is TGCGCCAGCAGCTTGGTTAATTCTGGGGAGCTGTTTTTT. This sequence encodes CASSLVNSGELFF.